The T cell receptor (beta chain) described here comes from a study of blood T cells in healthy people across ages. Study information: For every two T cells, template switching captured about one barcoded beta molecule. Study-wide findings and caveats: A strong correlation between TCR beta diversity and naive T cell percentage was seen. Leaving the PBMCs unsorted stopped any conclusive comparison of naive versus antigen-experienced cells.

Remarks on this clonotype: Its antigen is unidentified.

Using a J-beta primer mix together with a sample-barcoded 5' primer, a second PCR was run for about 7 to 12 cycles. TCRdb re-called the 5' RACE reads through MiXCR, storing one row per CDR3 protein. The sample contains around 790,000 distinct CDR3 sequences, roughly 44% of which appear only once. Each of the donors had 9 to 10 milliliters of peripheral blood drawn into EDTA-treated Vacutainer tubes. The V end lost 7 bases, the J end lost 2 bases, and 12 bases lay between the germline ends. The CDR3 extends over 13 amino acids. Per the germline V gene, CDR1 is MNHNS and CDR2 is SASEGT. Material: blood. This clonotype originated in a man between 60 and 75 years old in good health. The rearrangement uses TRBV6-1 and TRBJ2-7; the D is unclear. The DNA of the CDR3 is TGTGCCAGCACCCCTATTTCCCCCTACGAGCAGTACTTC. It specifies CASTPISPYEQYF.